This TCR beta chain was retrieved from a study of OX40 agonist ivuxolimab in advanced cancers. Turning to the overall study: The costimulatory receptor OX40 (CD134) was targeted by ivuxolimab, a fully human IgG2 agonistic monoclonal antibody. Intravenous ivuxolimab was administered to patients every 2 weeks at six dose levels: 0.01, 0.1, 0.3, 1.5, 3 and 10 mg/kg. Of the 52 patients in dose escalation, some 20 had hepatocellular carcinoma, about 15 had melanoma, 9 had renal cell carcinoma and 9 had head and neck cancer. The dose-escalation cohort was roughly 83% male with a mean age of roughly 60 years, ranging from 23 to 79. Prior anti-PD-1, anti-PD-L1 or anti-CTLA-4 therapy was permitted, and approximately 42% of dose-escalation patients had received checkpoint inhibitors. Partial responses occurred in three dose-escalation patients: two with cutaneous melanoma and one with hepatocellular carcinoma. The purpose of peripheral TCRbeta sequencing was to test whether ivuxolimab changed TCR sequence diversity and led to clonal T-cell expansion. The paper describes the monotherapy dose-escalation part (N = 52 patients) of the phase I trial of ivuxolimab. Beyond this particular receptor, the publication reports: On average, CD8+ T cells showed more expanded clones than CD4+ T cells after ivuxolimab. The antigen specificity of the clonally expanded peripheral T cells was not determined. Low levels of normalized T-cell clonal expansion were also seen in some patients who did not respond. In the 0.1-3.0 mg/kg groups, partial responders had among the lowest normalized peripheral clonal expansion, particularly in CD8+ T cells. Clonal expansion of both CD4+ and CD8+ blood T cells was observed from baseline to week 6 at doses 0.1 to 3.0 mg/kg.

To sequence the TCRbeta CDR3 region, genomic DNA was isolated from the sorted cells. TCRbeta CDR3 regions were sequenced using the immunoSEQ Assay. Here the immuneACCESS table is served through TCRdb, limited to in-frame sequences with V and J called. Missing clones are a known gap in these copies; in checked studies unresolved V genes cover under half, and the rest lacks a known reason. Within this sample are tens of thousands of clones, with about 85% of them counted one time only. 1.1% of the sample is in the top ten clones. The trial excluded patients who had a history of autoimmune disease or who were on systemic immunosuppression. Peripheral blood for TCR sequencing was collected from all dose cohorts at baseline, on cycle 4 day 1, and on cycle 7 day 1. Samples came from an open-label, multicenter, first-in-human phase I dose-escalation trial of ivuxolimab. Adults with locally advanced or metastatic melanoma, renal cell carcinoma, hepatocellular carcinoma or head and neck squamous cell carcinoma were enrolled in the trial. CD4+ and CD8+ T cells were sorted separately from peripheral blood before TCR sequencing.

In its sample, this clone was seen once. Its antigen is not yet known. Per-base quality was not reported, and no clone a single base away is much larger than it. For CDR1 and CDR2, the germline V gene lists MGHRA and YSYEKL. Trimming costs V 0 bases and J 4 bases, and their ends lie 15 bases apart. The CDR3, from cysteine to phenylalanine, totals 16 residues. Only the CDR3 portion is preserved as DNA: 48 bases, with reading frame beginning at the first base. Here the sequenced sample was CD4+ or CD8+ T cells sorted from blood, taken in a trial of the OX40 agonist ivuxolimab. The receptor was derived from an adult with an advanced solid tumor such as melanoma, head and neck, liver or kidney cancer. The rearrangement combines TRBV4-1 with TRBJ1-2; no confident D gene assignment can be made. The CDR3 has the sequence CASSQDIWGKGYGYTF. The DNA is TGCGCCAGCAGCCAAGATATTTGGGGAAAAGGCTATGGCTACACCTTC.